The source of this T cell receptor (beta chain) is a study of blood T cell repertoires in COVID-19. About the research overall: The United States, Italy and Spain supplied acute and convalescent COVID-19 samples.

Germline values: CDR1 LGHNA, CDR2 YSLEER. Losses at the gene ends were 4 bases for V and 3 bases for J; bases not matched to a gene: 2. CDR3 length equals 14 residues. TCRdb's table, derived via immunoSEQ multiplex PCR, lists solely in-frame clones and lacks some. The sample includes around 250,000 clones, roughly 84% of them seen just once. The sequencing sample was made of peripheral blood. The rearrangement joins TRBV4-3 to TRBJ2-5; 10 bases are a match to TRBD1. The clonotype originates from a woman younger than 35 with acute or convalescent COVID-19. The CDR3 loop is CASSLGTGEETQYF. The DNA of the CDR3 is TGCGCCAGCAGCCTGGGGACAGGGGAAGAGACCCAGTACTTC.